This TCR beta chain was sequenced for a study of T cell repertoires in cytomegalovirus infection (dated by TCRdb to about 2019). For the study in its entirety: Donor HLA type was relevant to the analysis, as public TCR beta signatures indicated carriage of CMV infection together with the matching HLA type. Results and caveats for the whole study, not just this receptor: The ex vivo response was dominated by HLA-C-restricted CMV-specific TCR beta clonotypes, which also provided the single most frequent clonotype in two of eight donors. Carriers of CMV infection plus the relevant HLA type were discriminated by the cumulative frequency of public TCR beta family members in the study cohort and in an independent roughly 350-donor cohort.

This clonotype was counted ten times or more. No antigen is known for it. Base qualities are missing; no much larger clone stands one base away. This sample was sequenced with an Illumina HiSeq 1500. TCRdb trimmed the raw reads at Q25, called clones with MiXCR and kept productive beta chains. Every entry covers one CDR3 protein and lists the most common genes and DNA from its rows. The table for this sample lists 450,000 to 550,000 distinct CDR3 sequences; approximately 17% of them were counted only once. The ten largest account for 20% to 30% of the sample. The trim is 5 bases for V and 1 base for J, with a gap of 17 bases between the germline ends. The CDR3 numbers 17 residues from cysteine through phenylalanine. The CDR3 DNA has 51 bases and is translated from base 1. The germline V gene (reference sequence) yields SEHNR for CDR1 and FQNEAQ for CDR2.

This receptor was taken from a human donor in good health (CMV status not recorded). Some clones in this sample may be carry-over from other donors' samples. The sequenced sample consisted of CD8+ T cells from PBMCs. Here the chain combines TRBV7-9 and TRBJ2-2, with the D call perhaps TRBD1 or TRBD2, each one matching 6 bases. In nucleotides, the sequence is TGTGCCAGCAGCCAACAAGTGGGGGGCCTGAACACCGGGGAGCTGTTTTTT. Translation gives CASSQQVGGLNTGELFF.